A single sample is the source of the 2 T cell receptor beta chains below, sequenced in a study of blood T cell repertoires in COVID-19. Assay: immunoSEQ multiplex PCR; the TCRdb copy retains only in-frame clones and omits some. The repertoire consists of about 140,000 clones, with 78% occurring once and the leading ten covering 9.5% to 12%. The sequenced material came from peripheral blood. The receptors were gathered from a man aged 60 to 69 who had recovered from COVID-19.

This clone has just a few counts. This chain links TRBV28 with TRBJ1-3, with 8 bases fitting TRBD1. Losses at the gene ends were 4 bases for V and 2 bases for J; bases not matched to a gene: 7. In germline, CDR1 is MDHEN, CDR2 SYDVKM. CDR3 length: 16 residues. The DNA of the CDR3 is TGTGCCAGCAGTTCGACAGGGGAAGGGACTGGAAACACCATATATTTT. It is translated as CASSSTGEGTGNTIYF.

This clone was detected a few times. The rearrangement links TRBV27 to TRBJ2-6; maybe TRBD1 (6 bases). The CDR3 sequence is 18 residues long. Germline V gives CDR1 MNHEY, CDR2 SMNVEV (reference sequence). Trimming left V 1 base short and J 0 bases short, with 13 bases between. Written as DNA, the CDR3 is TGTGCCAGCAGTTTATGGGCAGGGGTGATCTCTGGGGCCAACGTCCTGACTTTC. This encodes CASSLWAGVISGANVLTF.